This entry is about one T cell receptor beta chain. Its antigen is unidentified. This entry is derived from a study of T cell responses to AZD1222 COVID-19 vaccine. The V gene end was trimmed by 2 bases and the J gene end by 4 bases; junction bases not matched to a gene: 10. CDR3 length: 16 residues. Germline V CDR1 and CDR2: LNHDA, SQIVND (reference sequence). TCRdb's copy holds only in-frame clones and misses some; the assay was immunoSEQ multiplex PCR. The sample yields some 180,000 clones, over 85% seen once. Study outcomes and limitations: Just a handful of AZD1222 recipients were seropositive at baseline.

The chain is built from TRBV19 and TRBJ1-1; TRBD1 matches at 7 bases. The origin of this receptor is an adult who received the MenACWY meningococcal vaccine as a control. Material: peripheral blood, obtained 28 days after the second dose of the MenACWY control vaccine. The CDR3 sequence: CASSIMGRGRATEAFF. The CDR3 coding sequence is TGTGCCAGTAGTATAATGGGCAGGGGGAGGGCCACTGAAGCTTTCTTT.